The sample holds many counts of the clone carrying this TCR beta chain. Its antigen remains unknown. The CDR3 is 14 residues long. CDR1 and CDR2 from the germline V gene are SGHKS and YYEKEE (reference sequence). The V end was cut by 4 bases, the J end by 8 bases, with 18 bases between. This sample was included in a study of response to subunit inactivated influenza vaccine. Study outcomes and limitations: Authors suggested each seasonal flu vaccination may recruit only limited numbers of new T cells.

A single record per CDR3 protein comes from TCRdb applying MiXCR to the RT-PCR reads. The table includes around 190,000 distinct CDR3 sequences, roughly 14% detected once. V is TRBV5-5 and J is TRBJ1-2, with TRBD1 as a possible D gene (5 bases). This specimen was CD8+ T cells sorted from PBMCs, taken about 5 days after vaccination. This TCR derives from a man aged 50-59 years who received an inactivated influenza vaccine. The CDR3 loop reads CASSQGSGSDGYTF. CDR3 nucleotides: TGTGCCAGCAGCCAGGGAAGTGGGAGCGACGGCTACACCTTC.